These 24 T cell receptor beta chains share one sample of origin, sequenced in a study of blood T cell repertoires in COVID-19. TCRdb's copy holds only in-frame clones and misses some; the assay was immunoSEQ multiplex PCR. The repertoire holds some 90,000 clones, 70% to 90% seen once, with 1% to 1.5% in the top ten. Sequenced material: peripheral blood. The receptors originated from a man older than 75 with active or convalescent COVID-19.

The chain links TRBV6-5 to TRBJ1-6, with 8 bases fitting TRBD1. The CDR3 has 14 amino acids. Germline assignment: CDR1 MNHEY and CDR2 SVGAGI. V gave up 5 bases and J gave up 10 bases; unmatched junction bases: 7. As DNA, the CDR3 is TGTGCCAGCAGTCGGACAGGGATTGGGTCACCCCTCCACTTT. The encoded protein is CASSRTGIGSPLHF.

The V gene is TRBV21-1, the J gene TRBJ2-2; TRBD1, the D gene given by the table, was not confirmed from the DNA. TRBV21-1 is an annotated pseudogene. CDR3 length: 15 amino acids. The CDR3 nucleotides are TGTGCCAACCATGGGGGCAAACCGAACACCGGGGAGCTGTTTTTT. Translating gives CANHGGKPNTGELFF.

This clone was seen ten or more times. The gene calls are TRBV7-8 and TRBJ1-5; 8 bases are shared with TRBD1. Germline CDR1 reads SGHVS; CDR2 reads FQNEAQ. The length of the CDR3 is 15 residues. The V segment lost 3 bases and the J segment 7 bases; nucleotides outside the gene matches: 8. The CDR3 spells CASSFSGGAGQPQHF. In DNA, the CDR3 is TGTGCCAGCAGCTTTTCAGGGGGCGCAGGGCAGCCCCAGCATTTT.

The CDR3 loop is CASSSSGGLYGYTF. As DNA, the CDR3 is TGTGCCAGCAGCTCGTCAGGGGGGCTGTATGGCTACACCTTC. The chain recombines TRBV7-2 with TRBJ1-2; 7 positions agree with TRBD1. Germline V CDR1 and CDR2: SGHTA, FQGNSA. The CDR3 has 14 amino acids. V trimming: 4 bases; J trimming: 5 bases; junction bases outside the gene matches: 7. The variable domain in full, with the rest retrieved from reference TRBV7-2 and TRBJ1-2, is GAGVSQSPSNKVTEKGKDVELRCDPISGHTALYWYRQSLGQGLEFLIYFQGNSAPDKSGLPSDRFSAERTGGSVSTLTIQRTQQEDSAVYLCASSSSGGLYGYTFGSGTRLTVV.

The V call is TRBV19, the J call TRBJ1-5; D might be TRBD1 (5 bases). The germline CDR1 and CDR2 sequences are LNHDA and SQIVND (reference sequence). CDR3 length: 16 residues. Trimming took off 3 bases at V and 1 base at J, with 13 bases between the two ends. The CDR3 sequence is CASSMDPRVSNQPQHF. The CDR3, as DNA: TGTGCCAGTAGTATGGATCCCAGGGTCAGCAATCAGCCCCAGCATTTT.

In this sample, this clone turned up once. The gene calls are TRBV11-3 and TRBJ1-1, with TRBD1 matching over 10 bases. With 4 bases clipped from V and 3 bases from J, the junction kept 2 bases outside the gene matches. The germline CDR1 and CDR2 sequences are SGHNT and YENEEA. There are 14 residues in the CDR3. Here the CDR3 DNA reads TGTGCCAGCAGCTACGGACAGGGGGACACTGAAGCTTTCTTT. Encoded protein: CASSYGQGDTEAFF.

V gene TRBV9 combines with J gene TRBJ1-4; TRBD1 might be the D (6 bases). V gave up 5 bases and J gave up 1 base, with 12 bases separating them. The CDR3 has 15 amino acids. Germline V lookup: CDR1 SGDLS, CDR2 YYNGEE. CDR3 sequence reads: CASSPKGGTNEKLFF. The CDR3 coding sequence is TGTGCCAGCAGTCCCAAAGGGGGAACTAATGAAAAACTGTTTTTT.

This clone came up once. The chain has TRBV28 and TRBJ2-1, with D perhaps TRBD1 (5 bases). Germline CDR1 MDHEN, CDR2 SYDVKM. V was pared by 6 bases and J by 7 bases, with 25 bases between. The CDR3 is 17 amino acids. CDR3 sequence reads: CASSLRMGPKSLNEQFF. The CDR3 DNA is TGTGCCAGCAGCCTCCGGATGGGGCCTAAATCTTTAAATGAGCAGTTCTTC.

V gene TRBV4-2 combines with J gene TRBJ2-3, with TRBD2 matching over 11 bases. The V gene's germline CDR1 is LGHNA and CDR2 YNFKEQ. The trim removed 4 bases at V and 2 bases at J, leaving 11 bases unmatched. This CDR3 is built from 18 residues. The CDR3 here is CASSRQGGTSGSTDTQYF. Here the CDR3 DNA reads TGTGCCAGCAGCCGACAGGGGGGGACTAGCGGATCCACAGATACGCAGTATTTT.

The CDR3 region is CASSLPGLVSFGEQFF. DNA for the CDR3: TGTGCCAGCAGTTTACCGGGACTAGTATCGTTTGGTGAGCAGTTCTTC. The chain has TRBV6-2 or TRBV6-3 and TRBJ2-1; TRBD2 matches at 8 bases. The CDR3 runs to 16 residues. Germline loops: CDR1 MNHEY, CDR2 SVGEGT. After removal of 4 bases from V and 9 bases from J, the junction contained 14 bases not matched to a gene.

The J gene is TRBJ2-1, the V gene TRBV27, with TRBD1 as a possible D gene (6 bases). Germline V gives CDR1 MNHEY, CDR2 SMNVEV (reference sequence). The CDR3 length is 14 residues. The V end lost 7 bases, the J end lost 4 bases, and 14 bases lay between the germline ends. The DNA of the CDR3 is TGTGCCAGCACCCTAAGACAGGCTTACAATGAGCAGTTCTTC. This translates into CASTLRQAYNEQFF.

The chain is built from TRBV5-1 and TRBJ2-1; 9 nucleotides match TRBD1. CDR3 size: 15 residues. Germline CDR1 reads SGHRS; CDR2 reads YFSETQ. The junction had 4 bases not matched to a gene; V was cut back by 0 bases and J by 6 bases. CDR3 in DNA: TGCGCCAGCAGCTTGGCGGGACAGGGTCTCAATGAGCAGTTCTTC. This gives the protein CASSLAGQGLNEQFF.

The rearrangement uses TRBV7-2 and TRBJ2-1; weak D call: TRBD1 (6 bases). The V end lost 1 base, the J end lost 7 bases, and 20 bases lay between the germline ends. CDR1 is SGHTA, CDR2 FQGNSA, per germline. The CDR3 contains 17 residues. The CDR3 DNA follows: TGTGCCAGCAGCTTAGTCCCCTGGGGGACACCAGATAATGAGCAGTTCTTC. Translation gives CASSLVPWGTPDNEQFF.

J is TRBJ2-7 and V is TRBV18; 11 bases align to TRBD2. Germline V gene data show CDR1 as KGHSH and CDR2 as LQKENI. The junction had 2 bases not matched to a gene; V was cut back by 2 bases and J by 5 bases. The CDR3 has 14 residues. The CDR3 DNA is TGTGCCAGCTCACCAGGGACTAGCGGAAACGAGCAGTACTTC. It specifies CASSPGTSGNEQYF. The whole variable domain, filled in from reference TRBV18 and TRBJ2-7, reads NAGVMQNPRHLVRRRGQEARLRCSPMKGHSHVYWYRQLPEEGLKFMVYLQKENIIDESGMPKERFSAEFPKEGPSILRIQQVVRGDSAAYFCASSPGTSGNEQYFGPGTRLTVT.

V gene TRBV18 combines with J gene TRBJ2-5, with 8 bases identical to TRBD2. Germline CDR1 and CDR2: KGHSH and LQKENI. The ends lost 6 bases at V and 5 bases at J; junction bases unmatched: 11. The CDR3 contains 15 residues. The CDR3 coding sequence is TGTGCCAGCTCCCTCTTTGCGGGAGGTGTGGAGACCCAGTACTTC. Amino acids: CASSLFAGGVETQYF.

The rearrangement uses TRBV14 and TRBJ1-2; 8 bases are a match to TRBD1. The J segment lost 8 bases and the V segment lost 4 bases, leaving 6 bases of the junction unmatched. The CDR3 totals 13 residues. From germline, CDR1 is SGHDN and CDR2 FVKESK. The CDR3 nucleotides read TGTGCCAGCAGCCGGGACAGGTCGCGAGGCTACACCTTC. Translation: CASSRDRSRGYTF.

The chain carries TRBV5-1 and TRBJ2-7; the match to TRBD2 covers 7 bases. The junction had 8 bases not matched to a gene; V was cut back by 3 bases and J by 5 bases. Germline V gene lookup returns CDR1 SGHRS and CDR2 YFSETQ. CDR3 length: 14 amino acids. This chain's CDR3 is CASSWNAGADEQYF. CDR3 bases: TGCGCCAGCAGCTGGAACGCGGGAGCGGACGAGCAGTACTTC.

CDR3 nucleotides: TGTGCCAGCACCCCCCGACAGCACTCACCCCTCCACTTT. Encoded protein: CASTPRQHSPLHF. The rearrangement uses TRBV7-9 and TRBJ1-6; a weak D match, TRBD1 (5 bases). Trimming took off 7 bases at V and 10 bases at J, with 14 bases between the two ends. CDR3 length: 13 residues. Germline CDR1 SEHNR, CDR2 FQNEAQ (reference sequence).

V and J are TRBV19 and TRBJ1-5; TRBD1 matches 9 bases. The germline gives CDR1 LNHDA, CDR2 SQIVND (reference sequence). The CDR3 totals 16 residues. The ends lost 3 bases at V and 7 bases at J; junction bases unmatched: 10. The CDR3 reads CASSMLQGAWEQPQHF. In nucleotides, the CDR3 is TGTGCCAGTAGTATGCTACAGGGGGCTTGGGAGCAGCCCCAGCATTTT.

CDR3 in DNA: TGCGCCAGCAGCCCGATGGGGCGACTCCAAGAGACCCAGTACTTC. Translation gives CASSPMGRLQETQYF. The chain links TRBV5-1 to TRBJ2-5, with D possibly matching TRBD1 (5 bases). Trimming shortened V by 4 bases and J by 1 base, and 14 bases separated the two germline ends. CDR3 length equals 15 residues. From germline, CDR1 is SGHRS and CDR2 YFSETQ.

The sample holds one count of this clone. This sequence joins TRBV11-2 and TRBJ2-1; a possible D gene is TRBD1 (5 bases). Trimming left V 5 bases short and J 3 bases short, with 8 bases between. Looked up from germline, CDR1 is SGHAT and CDR2 is FQNNGV. CDR3 size: 13 residues. CDR3 sequence: CASSLGRYNEQFF. CDR3 DNA sequence: TGTGCCAGCAGCCTGGGGCGCTACAATGAGCAGTTCTTC. The complete variable domain, with remaining parts taken from reference TRBV11-2 and TRBJ2-1, reads EAGVAQSPRYKIIEKRQSVAFWCNPISGHATLYWYQQILGQGPKLLIQFQNNGVVDDSQLPKDRFSAERLKGVDSTLKIQPAKLEDSAVYLCASSLGRYNEQFFGPGTRLTVL.

The V and J genes are TRBV30 and TRBJ2-1; 8 nucleotides align to TRBD2. Trimming cost V 5 bases and J 6 bases; bases outside gene matches: 9. The germline CDR1 and CDR2 sequences are GTSNPN and SVGIG (reference sequence). The length of the CDR3 is 14 residues. The CDR3 spells CAWSGTSVANEQFF. CDR3 nucleotides: TGTGCCTGGTCCGGGACTAGTGTAGCCAATGAGCAGTTCTTC.

The chain couples TRBV5-1 to TRBJ1-1; weak D call: TRBD1 (5 bases). Germline CDR1 reads SGHRS; CDR2 reads YFSETQ. V was shortened by 2 bases and J by 3 bases, with 11 bases between the two germline ends. This CDR3 has 14 residues. The CDR3 here is CASSFQGRDTEAFF. The CDR3 nucleotides read TGCGCCAGCAGCTTTCAGGGAAGGGACACTGAAGCTTTCTTT. Full variable domain (missing parts from reference TRBV5-1 and TRBJ1-1): KAGVTQTPRYLIKTRGQQVTLSCSPISGHRSVSWYQQTPGQGLQFLFEYFSETQRNKGNFPGRFSGRQFSNSRSEMNVSTLELGDSALYLCASSFQGRDTEAFFGQGTRLTVV.

The chain recombines TRBV27 with TRBJ2-1, with a possible D match to TRBD2 (6 bases). Trimming took 6 bases from V and 3 from J, leaving 9 bases between them. The CDR3 contains 13 residues. Germline values: CDR1 MNHEY, CDR2 SMNVEV (reference sequence). The CDR3 loop reads CASRSGGYNEQFF. CDR3 sequence (DNA): TGTGCCAGCAGGTCCGGGGGCTACAATGAGCAGTTCTTC.